A selection of T cell receptor beta chains follows, all from one sample in a study of blood T cell repertoires in COVID-19. Sequencing used immunoSEQ multiplex PCR; TCRdb keeps in-frame clones, though not all of them. This table has roughly 280,000 clones, around four fifths appearing once. The sequencing sample was made of peripheral blood. The receptors stem from a man in his 60s with acute or convalescent COVID-19. Both conserved end residues are part of each CDR3. The D gene is left open where the match is weak. Clone size, where shown, is once, few, many, or a class for clones that have expanded.

d_call	v_call	clone_size	j_call	cdr3_aa	cdr3_nt
TRBD2	TRBV6-5	once	TRBJ2-1	CASSYGTSGTYNEQFF	TGTGCCAGCAGTTACGGGACTAGCGGGACCTACAATGAGCAGTTCTTC
NA	TRBV5-4	NA	TRBJ1-6	CASSPVVGGSYNSPLHF	TGTGCCAGCAGCCCGGTTGTGGGGGGATCCTATAATTCACCCCTCCACTTT
TRBD1	TRBV5-1	NA	TRBJ1-6	CASSADRGDSPLHF	TGCGCCAGCAGCGCGGACAGGGGGGATTCACCCCTCCACTTT
NA	TRBV27	few	TRBJ1-2	CASSLGQGRYGYTF	TGTGCCAGCAGTTTGGGGCAGGGGCGCTATGGCTACACCTTC
NA	TRBV5-1	NA	TRBJ2-6	CASSLRAGVAGANVLTF	TGCGCCAGCAGCTTGAGGGCAGGGGTAGCTGGGGCCAACGTCCTGACTTTC
NA	TRBV6-5	NA	TRBJ1-1	CASSDRGAFF	TGTGCCAGCAGCGACCGGGGGGCTTTCTTT
NA	TRBV19	NA	TRBJ2-3	CASSLSGGRTDTQYF	TGTGCCAGTAGTTTATCAGGGGGGCGGACAGATACGCAGTATTTT
TRBD1	TRBV27	once	TRBJ1-1	CASSPHRGRLYTEAFF	TGTGCCAGCAGCCCACACAGGGGGCGTTTGTACACTGAAGCTTTCTTT
TRBD1	TRBV5-1	few	TRBJ2-6	CASSLGQGAGSGANVLTF	TGCGCCAGCAGCTTGGGACAGGGGGCAGGCTCTGGGGCCAACGTCCTGACTTTC
NA	TRBV6-6	once	TRBJ2-4	CASTLAELAKNIQYF	TGTGCCAGCACTTTGGCGGAGCTAGCCAAAAACATTCAGTACTTC
TRBD2	TRBV5-1	NA	TRBJ2-3	CASSLDSGGLPTDTQYF	TGCGCCAGCAGCCTGGATAGCGGGGGACTACCCACAGATACGCAGTATTTT
NA	TRBV2	NA	TRBJ2-1	CASMESSYNEQFF	TGTGCCAGCATGGAGAGCTCCTACAATGAGCAGTTCTTC
TRBD2	TRBV2	NA	TRBJ2-5	CATGTRQETQYF	TGTGCCACCGGGACTAGACAAGAGACCCAGTACTTC
TRBD1	TRBV9	NA	TRBJ1-2	CASSVDFGRGNYGYTF	TGTGCCAGCAGCGTAGATTTCGGCAGGGGGAACTATGGCTACACCTTC
TRBD2	TRBV27	NA	TRBJ2-1	CASKGWAGGPPEQFF	TGTGCCAGCAAGGGATGGGCGGGAGGGCCCCCGGAGCAGTTCTTC
TRBD1	TRBV19	NA	TRBJ2-3	CASSRRQGSQYF	TGTGCCAGTAGTCGCAGACAGGGGTCGCAGTATTTT
NA	TRBV4-1	NA	TRBJ1-2	CASSQDPGNGYGYTF	TGCGCCAGCAGCCAAGATCCGGGGAATGGGTATGGCTACACCTTC
TRBD1	TRBV9	NA	TRBJ2-3	CASSTAHRTGRTDTQYF	TGTGCCAGCAGCACTGCCCACCGGACAGGGAGGACAGATACGCAGTATTTT
TRBD2	TRBV19	NA	TRBJ2-7	CASSLSGTSETYEQYF	TGTGCCAGTAGTTTAAGTGGGACTAGCGAAACCTACGAGCAGTACTTC
TRBD1	TRBV10-3	NA	TRBJ1-2	CAIRGQGDIGYTF	TGTGCCATCAGGGGACAGGGAGATATCGGCTACACCTTC
NA	TRBV6-5	NA	TRBJ2-7	CASSYSRRGAYEQYF	TGTGCCAGCAGTTACTCGCGCAGGGGGGCCTACGAGCAGTACTTC
TRBD2	TRBV3-1/TRBV3-2	NA	TRBJ2-1	CASSQVRGLAAAGQFF	TGTGCCAGCAGCCAAGTTCGCGGACTAGCGGCCGCTGGGCAGTTCTTC
NA	TRBV11-2	NA	TRBJ1-2	CASSFEAGEDYGYTF	TGTGCCAGCAGCTTCGAGGCAGGGGAAGACTATGGCTACACCTTC
NA	TRBV15	NA	TRBJ1-1	CATRGGGYPQNTEAFF	TGTGCCACCAGAGGGGGGGGTTACCCTCAGAACACTGAAGCTTTCTTT
NA	TRBV28	NA	TRBJ1-1	CASSFMEGPEAFF	TGTGCCAGCAGTTTTATGGAGGGGCCGGAAGCTTTCTTT
NA	TRBV25-1	NA	TRBJ2-7	CASNPRGGQVSYEQYF	TGTGCCAGCAACCCGCGCGGGGGACAGGTTTCCTACGAGCAGTACTTC
TRBD1	TRBV27	NA	TRBJ1-5	CASSERQGGNNQPQHF	TGTGCCAGCAGTGAAAGACAGGGGGGTAATAATCAGCCCCAGCATTTT
TRBD1	TRBV6-5	NA	TRBJ2-7	CASSFGTVGYEQYF	TGTGCCAGCAGTTTCGGGACAGTCGGCTACGAGCAGTACTTC
NA	TRBV27	few	TRBJ1-3	CASSLYSSGNTIYF	TGTGCCAGCAGTTTGTACAGCTCTGGAAACACCATATATTTT
TRBD1	TRBV2	NA	TRBJ2-7	CASRGGQGSHEQYF	TGTGCCAGCAGGGGGGGACAGGGAAGCCACGAGCAGTACTTC
TRBD1	TRBV11-2	NA	TRBJ2-7	CASSLGTGRHEQYF	TGTGCCAGCAGCTTGGGGACAGGGAGGCACGAGCAGTACTTC
NA	TRBV3-1/TRBV3-2	NA	TRBJ2-1	CASKSSYNEQFF	TGTGCCAGCAAGAGCTCCTACAATGAGCAGTTCTTC
NA	TRBV30	NA	TRBJ1-3	CACLQGLNSGNTIYF	TGTGCCTGTCTTCAGGGGCTAAATTCTGGAAACACCATATATTTT
TRBD2	TRBV13	NA	TRBJ2-7	CASSLANGLEGPYEQYF	TGTGCCAGCAGCTTAGCCAACGGACTAGAAGGTCCCTACGAGCAGTACTTC
TRBD2	TRBV4-1	few	TRBJ2-7	CASSQAIPSGSYEQYF	TGCGCCAGCAGCCAGGCGATCCCTAGCGGCTCCTACGAGCAGTACTTC
TRBD1	TRBV3-1/TRBV3-2	NA	TRBJ1-4	CASSLRGRNEKLFF	TGTGCCAGCAGCCTCAGGGGGCGGAATGAAAAACTGTTTTTT
NA	TRBV5-1	NA	TRBJ2-1	CASSQVGGVSSYNEQFF	TGCGCCAGCAGCCAGGTTGGAGGCGTTAGCTCCTACAATGAGCAGTTCTTC
NA	TRBV11-2	NA	TRBJ2-5	CASSRSGGETQYF	TGTGCCAGCAGCCGTAGCGGAGGGGAGACCCAGTACTTC
TRBD1	TRBV11-2	NA	TRBJ2-7	CASSSTSGGARPYEQYF	TGTGCCAGCAGCTCCACTTCAGGGGGCGCACGTCCCTACGAGCAGTACTTC
TRBD1	TRBV5-4	NA	TRBJ2-1	CASSLFGTANNEQFF	TGTGCCAGCAGCCTATTTGGGACAGCCAACAATGAGCAGTTCTTC
NA	TRBV7-8	NA	TRBJ2-7	CASSLAPSPGYEQYF	TGTGCCAGCAGCTTAGCCCCATCTCCGGGCTACGAGCAGTACTTC
TRBD1	TRBV27	once	TRBJ1-6	CATKKAGTGDSPLHF	TGTGCCACTAAGAAGGCCGGGACAGGGGATTCACCCCTCCACTTT
TRBD1	TRBV10-3	once	TRBJ2-1	CATRGSSYNEQFF	TGTGCCACCAGGGGGAGCTCCTACAATGAGCAGTTCTTC
TRBD1	TRBV19	once	TRBJ2-1	CASSSGTGLAEQFF	TGTGCCAGTAGTTCTGGGACAGGGTTGGCTGAGCAGTTCTTC
NA	TRBV25-1	NA	TRBJ1-3	CASSDWRGLGIYF	TGTGCCAGCAGTGACTGGCGGGGATTAGGCATATATTTT
TRBD2	TRBV7-9	NA	TRBJ2-1	CASSFAGGNEQFF	TGTGCCAGCAGCTTCGCGGGAGGCAACGAGCAGTTCTTC
NA	TRBV25-1	once	TRBJ2-7	CASSDTSEQYF	TGTGCCAGCAGTGATACCAGCGAGCAGTACTTC
TRBD1	TRBV10-3	NA	TRBJ2-7	CAISAGTGGIGYEQYF	TGTGCCATCAGTGCCGGGACAGGGGGCATTGGCTACGAGCAGTACTTC
NA	TRBV7-3	NA	TRBJ1-6	CASSLGSSYNSPLHF	TGTGCCAGCAGCTTAGGGAGCTCCTATAATTCACCCCTCCACTTT
NA	TRBV5-1	NA	TRBJ1-4	CASSLGGWGEKLFF	TGCGCCAGCAGCCTGGGGGGCTGGGGTGAAAAACTGTTTTTT
NA	TRBV9	NA	TRBJ2-1	CASSGPGGFNEQFF	TGTGCCAGCAGCGGCCCGGGTGGGTTCAATGAGCAGTTCTTC
TRBD1	TRBV6-1	once	TRBJ1-2	CASSDAGGSGYTF	TGTGCCAGCAGTGACGCAGGGGGGAGTGGCTACACCTTC
NA	TRBV9	NA	TRBJ1-5	CASSEGPGGPNQPQHF	TGTGCCAGCAGCGAGGGGCCGGGGGGGCCCAATCAGCCCCAGCATTTT